This T cell receptor beta chain was documented in a study of blood T cell repertoires in COVID-19. Study overall: Samples representing acute and convalescent COVID-19 were sourced from the United States, Italy and Spain. T cells, B-cell-depleted T cells, or PBMCs provided the cDNA or gDNA that served as material.

The CDR3 length is 19 residues. V gave up 1 base and J gave up 3 bases; unmatched junction bases: 12. Germline V gene lookup returns CDR1 MGHRA and CDR2 YSYEKL. Generated by immunoSEQ multiplex PCR, the TCRdb table keeps only in-frame clones and is missing some. The data show approximately 190,000 clones, around four fifths seen once. This receptor was obtained from a man aged 25-40 years with active or convalescent COVID-19. Sequencing input: peripheral blood. The chain uses TRBV4-1 and TRBJ2-5; 12 bases map to TRBD1. CDR3 sequence (DNA): TGCGCCAGCAGCCAAGCCCCGGGACAGGGGGCGGGAAAAGAAGAGACCCAGTACTTC. Its protein is CASSQAPGQGAGKEETQYF.